This is a list of T cell receptor beta chains from one sample in a study of T cell repertoires in cytomegalovirus infection. MiXCR was run by TCRdb on the reads, yielding one entry per CDR3 protein. The sample holds around 900,000 distinct CDR3 sequences, about a third seen once. These receptors have no identified antigens. This sample comprised cultured CD8+ T cells from PBMCs, obtained from culture after CMV antigen stimulation. The source of these receptors is a human donor in good health (CMV status not recorded). Some clones in this sample may be carry-over from other donors' samples. Each CDR3 is given with its conserved first and last residue. Each record gives: D gene, J gene, clone size, V gene, CDR3 protein, CDR3 DNA. The D gene is left open where the match is weak. Clone sizes are given selectively: once, few, many, or a class where the clone is expanded.

>.|TRBJ1-1|.|TRBV29-1
CSVLGGIEWTEAFF
TGCAGCGTCCTTGGCGGGATTGAGTGGACTGAAGCTTTCTTT
>.|TRBJ1-6|few|TRBV20-1
CSARDKESGAANSPLHF
TGCAGTGCTAGAGATAAGGAGTCGGGGGCAGCCAATTCACCCCTCCACTTT
>.|TRBJ1-1|few|TRBV6-1
CASSDRQNTEAFF
TGTGCCAGCAGTGACAGGCAGAACACTGAAGCTTTCTTT
>.|TRBJ1-6|few|TRBV18
CASSSDNSPLHF
TGTGCCAGCTCATCCGACAATTCACCCCTCCACTTT
>TRBD1|TRBJ2-7|.|TRBV5-1
CASSLNPTGVTPYEQYF
TGCGCCAGCAGCTTAAACCCGACAGGGGTAACCCCCTACGAGCAGTACTTC
>.|TRBJ1-5|.|TRBV14
CASSQAGLQPQHF
TGTGCCAGCAGCCAAGCCGGACTTCAGCCCCAGCATTTT
>.|TRBJ1-1|.|TRBV12-3/TRBV12-4
CASSRTHEAFF
TGTGCCAGCAGCCGGACACATGAAGCTTTCTTT
>TRBD1|TRBJ2-2|few|TRBV7-8
CASSLDRGDTGELFF
TGTGCCAGCAGCTTAGACAGGGGCGACACCGGGGAGCTGTTTTTT
>.|TRBJ2-3|few|TRBV29-1
CSVPLRTDTQYF
TGCAGCGTTCCCCTCCGCACAGATACGCAGTATTTT
>.|TRBJ2-6|.|TRBV7-6
CASSGRTGHSGANVLTF
TGTGCTAGCAGCGGACGGACGGGCCACTCTGGGGCCAACGTCCTGACTTTC
>.|TRBJ2-2|.|TRBV7-6
CASSLAQRLGRKGGELFF
TGTGCCAGCAGCTTAGCGCAGAGGCTGGGACGGAAGGGCGGGGAGCTGTTTTTT
>.|TRBJ1-2|.|TRBV15
CATSRALDAYGYTF
TGTGCCACCAGCAGAGCCCTGGATGCCTATGGCTACACCTTC
>.|TRBJ2-3|.|TRBV15
CATRSNTDTQYF
TGTGCCACCAGGTCAAACACAGATACGCAGTATTTT
>TRBD1|TRBJ1-1|few|TRBV2
CASPRGQGIMNTEAFF
TGTGCCAGCCCCCGGGGACAGGGGATTATGAACACTGAAGCTTTCTTT
>.|TRBJ1-5|.|TRBV9
CASSVGSSDQPQHF
TGTGCCAGCAGCGTAGGAAGTAGTGATCAGCCCCAGCATTTT
>.|TRBJ1-2|.|TRBV19
CASSTTGTSYGYTF
TGTGCCAGTAGTACCACCGGGACATCCTATGGCTACACCTTC
>.|TRBJ2-5|.|TRBV2
CAGGGGMETQYF
TGTGCCGGTGGAGGGGGCATGGAGACCCAGTACTTC
>.|TRBJ2-7|.|TRBV27
CASSDLRQESLYEQYF
TGTGCCAGCAGTGATCTAAGACAGGAAAGTCTCTACGAGCAGTACTTC
>TRBD1|TRBJ2-1|.|TRBV6-2/TRBV6-3
CASSYRSGQAYNEQFF
TGTGCCAGCAGTTATCGCTCGGGACAGGCTTACAATGAGCAGTTCTTC
>TRBD1|TRBJ1-5|.|TRBV28
CASSWLGGGFQPQHF
TGTGCCAGCAGCTGGCTAGGGGGCGGTTTCCAGCCCCAGCATTTT
>.|TRBJ1-6|few|TRBV27
CASSLGTASPLHF
TGTGCCAGCAGTTTGGGGACGGCTTCACCCCTCCACTTT
>.|TRBJ1-2|few|TRBV12-3/TRBV12-4
CASSMGHLYGYTF
TGTGCCAGCAGCATGGGACACCTCTATGGCTACACCTTC
>.|TRBJ1-1|few|TRBV10-2
CATLTYTEAFF
TGCGCCACCCTAACCTACACTGAAGCTTTCTTT
>.|TRBJ1-2|.|TRBV24-1
CATSGGADGYTF
TGTGCCACCAGTGGTGGGGCGGATGGCTACACCTTC
>.|TRBJ2-1|.|TRBV7-2
CASSLEGDYNEQFF
TGTGCCAGCAGTTTGGAAGGGGATTACAATGAGCAGTTCTTC
>TRBD2|TRBJ2-4|.|TRBV25-1
CASSEYIPASGGRPGKNIQYF
TGTGCCAGCAGTGAATATATCCCCGCTAGCGGGGGACGTCCGGGCAAAAACATTCAGTACTTC
>.|TRBJ2-2|.|TRBV12-3/TRBV12-4
CASSLLQGFAGELFF
TGTGCCAGCAGTCTCCTCCAGGGGTTCGCCGGGGAGCTGTTTTTT
>TRBD2|TRBJ2-5|few|TRBV7-3
CASSSKRGPQETQYF
TGTGCCAGCAGCTCAAAGCGGGGGCCACAAGAGACCCAGTACTTC
>.|TRBJ1-4|.|TRBV12-3/TRBV12-4
CASSFSTEDTNEKLFF
TGTGCCAGCAGTTTCTCAACGGAGGACACTAATGAAAAACTGTTTTTT
>.|TRBJ2-5|many|TRBV27
CASSLLYAAFETQYF
TGTGCCAGCAGTTTACTTTACGCCGCCTTTGAGACCCAGTACTTC
>.|TRBJ1-3|once|TRBV7-4
CAFPGEGGNTIYF
TGTGCCTTCCCAGGTGAAGGTGGAAACACCATATATTTT
>TRBD1|TRBJ2-1|once|TRBV15
CATSLDRGGSHLYNEQFF
TGTGCCACCAGTCTCGACAGGGGAGGAAGCCACTTATACAATGAGCAGTTCTTC
>.|TRBJ1-2|.|TRBV4-1
CASSQVEGPVSAVGYTF
TGCGCCAGCAGCCAAGTGGAGGGACCTGTTTCCGCCGTCGGCTACACCTTC
>.|TRBJ2-1|few|TRBV13
CASSFTLADEQFF
TGTGCCAGCAGCTTTACCCTTGCAGATGAGCAGTTCTTC
>.|TRBJ1-6|few|TRBV28
CASNTPWDNSPLHF
TGTGCCAGCAACACGCCCTGGGATAATTCACCCCTCCACTTT
>.|TRBJ1-2|few|TRBV20-1
CSARDPGQVNYGYTF
TGCAGTGCTAGAGACCCGGGACAAGTAAACTATGGCTACACCTTC
>TRBD1|TRBJ1-2|.|TRBV19
CASSRQGPIYGYTF
TGTGCCAGTAGCCGACAGGGACCCATCTATGGCTACACCTTC
>TRBD1|TRBJ1-1|.|TRBV6-1
CASSEWGQGIGEAFF
TGTGCCAGCAGTGAATGGGGACAGGGTATCGGCGAAGCTTTCTTT
>TRBD1|TRBJ1-5|.|TRBV24-1
CATSERDRDQPQHF
TGTGCCACCAGTGAACGGGACAGGGATCAGCCCCAGCATTTT
>.|TRBJ2-7|few|TRBV24-1
CATSGCLGASGYEQYF
TGTGCCACCAGTGGGTGCCTAGGGGCTTCAGGCTACGAGCAGTACTTC
>TRBD1|TRBJ1-1|many|TRBV7-9
CASSPLQGVNTEAFF
TGTGCCAGCAGCCCATTACAGGGGGTGAACACTGAAGCTTTCTTT
>.|TRBJ2-5|few|TRBV6-2/TRBV6-3
CASSPTGSLAQYF
TGTGCCAGCAGTCCCACAGGGAGTTTAGCCCAGTACTTC